The source of this T cell receptor beta chain is a study of beta chain features in type 1 diabetes (dated by TCRdb to the late 2010s). Background for the entire study: Mean age, gender distribution, total cell number and subset yield did not differ between patients and healthy donors. In the study, TCRB repertoires of sorted circulating CD4+ T cell subsets from recently diagnosed type 1 diabetes patients were compared with those of matched healthy donors. Across all samples, approximately 100 million sorted cells were examined, and cell number per subset correlated strongly with RNA yield. Whereas all 30 or so donors provided naive and central memory subsets, regulatory and stem cell-like memory subsets were isolated from just 8 patients and roughly 8 healthy donors.

Each donor gave one peripheral blood draw, approximately 0.11 L on average, collected into heparinised tubes. Using a panel that included CD45RO, CCR7, CD25, CD127, CD95 and CD27, naive, central memory, regulatory and stem cell-like memory CD4+ T cells were sorted on a BD FACSAria II. A purity above 95% was achieved for all sorted populations. PBMCs were separated immediately by Lymphoprep density gradient centrifugation and were stained directly, without being cultured. So that batch effects would be minimized, each experiment stained and sorted samples in pairs, pairing one healthy donor with one patient. The entire amount of isolated RNA was reverse transcribed using the High Capacity cDNA Reverse Transcription Kit, so the sequenced TCRB transcripts were expressed ones. Deep immunoSEQ sequencing was applied to naive, central memory and regulatory T cell samples, giving an average of roughly 3.5 million total reads per sample. Sorted cells were lysed in RLT buffer, and RNA was extracted using DNase-treated RNeasy Micro or Mini kits according to cell number. To prevent cross-contamination, each cell subset was processed individually, whereas patient and healthy donor samples were processed jointly. Using the immunoSEQ multiplex PCR, TCRB sequences were amplified from cDNA into 87-bp fragments spanning the CDR3 region. The amplicons were sequenced using the Illumina HiSeq platform. Under the source paper's analysis protocol: Synthetic template baselines were used to correct PCR bias computationally, reads within Hamming distance 2 were collapsed, and singletons that could not be merged were discarded. Reads were aligned against IMGT so that V, D and J genes, CDR3 length and insertions or deletions at six rearrangement sites could be assigned. Within each subset, clonotype counts were normalized to sorted cell number, after which true diversity and Gini coefficients were computed with the tcR R package. The overlap coefficient, calculated on TCRB nucleotide sequences, was used to quantify repertoire sharing. As a proxy for the pre-selection repertoire, out-of-frame TCRB sequences from naive cells were analyzed. TCRdb holds this immuneACCESS table with in-frame rearrangements only. Some clones are missing; in checked studies, unresolved V genes explain under half, and the rest has no known cause. V and J calls and clone size follow that table, whereas D and trimming were derived from the DNA. The sample table lists almost 250,000 clones, 13% to 15% of them with a count of one. Around 0.026% of the sample is taken by the ten largest.

The CDR3 contains 14 residues, cysteine and phenylalanine counted. Just CDR3 DNA is preserved here, 42 bases in frame from base 1. Germline trimming amounts to 6 bases on V and 6 bases on J, with 7 as the count of junction bases outside the gene matches. CDR1 is given as LNHDA and CDR2 as SQIVND, both from the germline V gene (reference sequence). Results the study describes overall, beyond this receptor: Because small numbers of individuals were included in the HLA sub-analyses, any influence of HLA type on TCRB rearrangement was left unresolved. Patients with type 1 diabetes made fewer insertions and deleted more nucleotides at VDJ recombination sites, implying thymic rearrangement abnormalities. A moderate but significant shortening of TCRB CDR3 length was observed in type 1 diabetes patients in all four CD4+ subsets. Because cDNA was sequenced instead of genomic DNA, highly expressing activated cells could be over-represented, though the groups showed no difference in activation or CD3 levels. Naive, central memory and regulatory TCRB repertoires appeared to be more alike among patients than among healthy donors. Shorter templates might have been favored by PCR, but patient and control samples were amplified and corrected together, so both groups would have been affected equally by any skew.

In the case of this clone: Its target antigen remains unknown. No base-level quality is on record; no much larger clone is a single base apart.

Recombination linked TRBV19 to TRBJ2-1, and 8 junction bases match TRBD1. The receptor was derived from a middle-aged woman in good health. Sequences were obtained from naive CD4+ T cells from blood. The cell subset or site tag for this specimen amounts to: true naive CD4+ T cells. For the CDR3, the sequence is CASSARTGFNEQFF. The nucleotide sequence reads TGTGCCAGTAGCGCCCGGACAGGGTTCAATGAGCAGTTCTTC.